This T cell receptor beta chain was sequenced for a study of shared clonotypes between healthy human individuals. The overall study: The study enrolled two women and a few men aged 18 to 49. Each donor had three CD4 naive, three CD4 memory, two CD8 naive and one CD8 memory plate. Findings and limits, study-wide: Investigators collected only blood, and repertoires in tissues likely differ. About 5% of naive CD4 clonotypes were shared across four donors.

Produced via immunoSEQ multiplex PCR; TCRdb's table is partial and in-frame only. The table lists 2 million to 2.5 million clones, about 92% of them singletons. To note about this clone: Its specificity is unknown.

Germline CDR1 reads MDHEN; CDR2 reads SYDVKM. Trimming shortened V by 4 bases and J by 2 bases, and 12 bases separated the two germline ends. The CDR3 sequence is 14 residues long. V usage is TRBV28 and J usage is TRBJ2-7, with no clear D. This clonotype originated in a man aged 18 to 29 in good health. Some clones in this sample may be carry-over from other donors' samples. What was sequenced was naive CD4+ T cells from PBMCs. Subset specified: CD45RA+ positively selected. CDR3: CASSSPKLAYEQYF. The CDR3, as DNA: TGTGCCAGCAGTTCCCCCAAGTTGGCCTACGAGCAGTACTTC.